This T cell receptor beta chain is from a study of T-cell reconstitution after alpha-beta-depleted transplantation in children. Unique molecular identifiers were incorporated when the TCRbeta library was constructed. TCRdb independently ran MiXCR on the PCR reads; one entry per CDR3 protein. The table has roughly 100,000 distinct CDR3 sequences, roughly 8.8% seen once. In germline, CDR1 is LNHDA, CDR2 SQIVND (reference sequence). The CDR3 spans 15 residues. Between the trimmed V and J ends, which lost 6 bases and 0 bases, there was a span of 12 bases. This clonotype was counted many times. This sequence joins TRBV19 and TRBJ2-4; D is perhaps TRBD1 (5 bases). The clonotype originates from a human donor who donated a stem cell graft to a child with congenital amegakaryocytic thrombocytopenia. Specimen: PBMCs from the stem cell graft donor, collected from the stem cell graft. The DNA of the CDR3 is TGTGCCAGTAGCCTCGACAGAGTAGCCAAAAACATTCAGTACTTC. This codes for CASSLDRVAKNIQYF.